Following are 27 T cell receptor beta chains from one sample sequenced in a study of technical replicates of blood from a few donors. The data were produced by immunoSEQ multiplex PCR, yet TCRdb's version contains in-frame clones alone and is incomplete. The sample carries approximately 51,000 clones, 80% to 95% recorded once. Specimen: PBMCs. These receptors came from a human donor in good health. Some clones in this sample may be carry-over from other donors' samples.

V is TRBV5-1 and J is TRBJ1-1; 7 bases agree with TRBD1. Trimming at V came to 3 bases and at J to 4 bases, leaving 12 bases not matched to a gene. CDR1 and CDR2 (germline): SGHRS, YFSETQ. CDR3 length equals 16 residues. The CDR3 DNA reads TGCGCCAGCAGCTCGACCGCGACAGGGATGTCCACTGAAGCTTTCTTT. It translates to CASSSTATGMSTEAFF.

This clone is a singleton in its sample. The chain couples TRBV27 to TRBJ2-1; 9 bases map to TRBD1. The CDR3 is 16 residues long. V shed 4 bases and J 0 bases; nucleotides not matched to a gene: 4. CDR1 is MNHEY and CDR2 is SMNVEV in the germline V gene (reference sequence). Written as DNA, the CDR3 is TGTGCCAGCAGTTCATCGACAGGGGGCTCCTACAATGAGCAGTTCTTC. Amino acid sequence: CASSSSTGGSYNEQFF.

The chain recombines TRBV7-2 with TRBJ2-7, with TRBD1 matching 8 bases. The CDR3 is 16 residues long. Trimming cost V 6 bases and J 4 bases; bases outside gene matches: 14. Per the germline V gene, CDR1 is SGHTA and CDR2 is FQGNSA. The CDR3 here is CASSYTGTGPTYEQYF. The CDR3 nucleotides are TGTGCCAGCAGTTACACCGGGACAGGACCCACTTACGAGCAGTACTTC.

This clone appeared a single time. The chain links TRBV6-5 to TRBJ1-6; perhaps TRBD1 as D (6 bases). The CDR3 loop spans 15 amino acids. V was shortened by 6 bases and J by 7 bases, with 16 bases between the two germline ends. CDR1 MNHEY and CDR2 SVGAGI come from the germline V gene. Here the CDR3 reads CASRADSGENSPLHF. CDR3 DNA sequence: TGTGCCAGCAGGGCAGATTCAGGGGAAAATTCACCCCTCCACTTT.

The V call is TRBV2, the J call TRBJ2-5; the match to TRBD2 covers 14 bases. Germline V gene lookup returns CDR1 SNHLY and CDR2 FYNNEI. V shed 5 bases, J shed 2 bases, and the junction held 1 base outside the gene matches. This CDR3 has 15 amino acids. The CDR3: CASSRTSGGQETQYF. The DNA of the CDR3 is TGTGCCAGCAGTCGGACTAGCGGGGGGCAAGAGACCCAGTACTTC.

This chain uses TRBV7-2 with TRBJ2-7, with TRBD1 identical over 9 bases. This CDR3 has 16 residues. The V gene's germline CDR1 is SGHTA and CDR2 FQGNSA. J gave up 3 bases and V 0 bases, and 6 bases lay outside the gene matches. The CDR3 sequence is CASSLAPGQGVYEQYF. The CDR3 DNA sequence: TGTGCCAGCAGCTTAGCCCCGGGACAGGGCGTCTACGAGCAGTACTTC.

This chain joins TRBV4-3 and TRBJ1-5; a weak D match, TRBD1 (5 bases). Germline V gene data show CDR1 as LGHNA and CDR2 as YSLEER. V was cut by 0 bases and J by 6 bases, with 9 bases left in between. This CDR3 is 14 amino acids long. As DNA, the CDR3 is TGCGCCAGCAGCCAAGATGTTGGGGCTCAGCCCCAGCATTTT. Amino acid sequence: CASSQDVGAQPQHF.

The V call is TRBV6-4, the J call TRBJ2-2; D perhaps matches TRBD1 (6 bases). The CDR3 length is 14 residues. Germline lookup yields CDR1 MRHNA and CDR2 SNTAGT. V gave up 6 bases and J gave up 1 base, with 9 bases separating them. This CDR3 reads CASRQGLNTGELFF. The CDR3 DNA reads TGTGCCAGCAGACAGGGCCTGAACACCGGGGAGCTGTTTTTT.

The V call is TRBV4-3, the J call TRBJ2-2; possibly TRBD1 for D (5 bases). The CDR3 spans 15 residues. Per the germline V gene, CDR1 is LGHNA and CDR2 is YSLEER. V lost 4 bases and J 4 bases, leaving 13 bases between the germline ends. This CDR3 is CASSPGRQRTGELFF. The CDR3 DNA reads TGCGCCAGCAGCCCTGGGCGACAGCGCACCGGGGAGCTGTTTTTT.

V is TRBV14 and J is TRBJ2-7, with 9 nucleotides matching TRBD2. Germline V gene data show CDR1 as SGHDN and CDR2 as FVKESK. The CDR3 extends over 14 amino acids. J lost 6 bases, V lost 5 bases, and 8 bases had no gene match. The CDR3 is CASSSVAGAGEQYF. The DNA for the CDR3 is TGTGCCAGCAGCTCGGTAGCGGGAGCTGGCGAGCAGTACTTC. Variable domain in full (rest from reference TRBV14 and TRBJ2-7): EAGVTQFPSHSVIEKGQTVTLRCDPISGHDNLYWYRRVMGKEIKFLLHFVKESKQDESGMPNNRFLAERTGGTYSTLKVQPAELEDSGVYFCASSSVAGAGEQYFGPGTRLTVT.

The chain is built from TRBV4-3 and TRBJ1-4, with 7 positions matching TRBD1. Germline V gene data show CDR1 as LGHNA and CDR2 as YSLEER. The V gene end was trimmed by 4 bases and the J gene end by 8 bases; junction bases not matched to a gene: 10. This CDR3 comprises 15 residues. The CDR3: CASSREGGPGEKLFF. The DNA for the CDR3 is TGCGCCAGCAGCCGAGAAGGGGGCCCAGGAGAAAAACTGTTTTTT.

This chain uses TRBV2 with TRBJ1-2; 9 nucleotides match TRBD1. CDR3 size: 13 residues. The junction had 5 bases not matched to a gene; V was cut back by 6 bases and J by 6 bases. CDR1 and CDR2 from the germline V gene are SNHLY and FYNNEI. Here the CDR3 DNA reads TGTGCCAGCAGAACAGGGGGCGCCGATGGCTACACCTTC. Its translation is CASRTGGADGYTF. Filled out from reference TRBV2 and TRBJ1-2, the complete variable domain reads EPEVTQTPSHQVTQMGQEVILRCVPISNHLYFYWYRQILGQKVEFLVSFYNNEISEKSEIFDDQFSVERPDGSNFTLKIRSTKLEDSAMYFCASRTGGADGYTFGSGTRLTVV.

The V gene is TRBV10-3, the J gene TRBJ1-2; weak D call: TRBD1 (5 bases). This CDR3 has 15 amino acids. V gave up 4 bases and J gave up 4 bases, with 16 bases separating them. The V gene's germline CDR1 is ENHRY and CDR2 SYGVKD. This chain's CDR3 is CAISAAGRMSYGYTF. CDR3 in DNA: TGTGCCATCAGTGCCGCGGGACGAATGAGCTATGGCTACACCTTC.

CDR3 sequence reads: CASSVGQTDTQYF. The CDR3 region has the DNA TGTGCCAGCAGCGTGGGACAGACAGATACGCAGTATTTT. The chain couples TRBV9 to TRBJ2-3; 7 bases align to TRBD1. Looked up from germline, CDR1 is SGDLS and CDR2 is YYNGEE. CDR3 length equals 13 residues. The J segment lost 3 bases and the V segment lost 2 bases, leaving 0 bases of the junction unmatched.

The chain links TRBV19 to TRBJ2-3; TRBD1 matches 8 bases. Trimming removed 3 bases from V and 4 bases from J; junction bases left unmatched: 6. Germline V gene sequence: CDR1 LNHDA, CDR2 SQIVND (reference sequence). The CDR3 is 15 residues long. CDR3 DNA sequence: TGTGCCAGTAGTATCGGGACAGGCCCGTCAGATACGCAGTATTTT. Encoded protein: CASSIGTGPSDTQYF.

In DNA, the CDR3 is TGTGCCAGCAGCATAGGGACTAGCGGGAGGGCCGGATCCGGGGAGCTGTTTTTT. It codes for CASSIGTSGRAGSGELFF. The chain combines TRBV7-2 with TRBJ2-2; 16 bases match TRBD2. The germline V gene has CDR1 SGHTA and CDR2 FQGNSA. J lost 6 bases, V lost 5 bases, and 9 bases had no gene match. The CDR3 has 18 amino acids.

V is TRBV6-5 and J is TRBJ1-1; D is possibly TRBD1 (5 bases). Germline CDR1 and CDR2: MNHEY and SVGAGI. The CDR3 length is 13 residues. Trimming stripped 11 bases from V and 4 bases from J, with 17 bases between. The CDR3 nucleotides read TGTGCCGCCGGTCTCCGACAGAGCACTGAAGCTTTCTTT. It yields the protein CAAGLRQSTEAFF.

This rearrangement joins TRBV7-2 to TRBJ2-7; 8 nucleotides agree with TRBD2. The CDR3 totals 15 residues. The V and J ends lost 3 bases and 3 bases, in that order; junction bases with no gene match: 7. CDR1 and CDR2 (germline): SGHTA, FQGNSA. CDR3 protein: CASSFAVSGSYEQYF. The CDR3 region has the DNA TGTGCCAGCAGCTTTGCCGTAAGCGGGAGCTACGAGCAGTACTTC.

V gene TRBV29-1 combines with J gene TRBJ2-7; D gene uncertain. The ends were cut back, 4 bases at V and 2 bases at J, with 9 bases in the middle. This CDR3 comprises 12 residues. Germline V gene sequence: CDR1 SQVTM, CDR2 ANQGSEA. CDR3 sequence reads: CSVVDEAYEQYF. The CDR3 DNA follows: TGCAGCGTTGTAGATGAGGCCTACGAGCAGTACTTC.

DNA of the CDR3: TGCGCCAGCAGCTTGATAGCGGGGGACCCGCCAGATACGCAGTATTTT. It codes for CASSLIAGDPPDTQYF. The rearrangement links TRBV5-1 to TRBJ2-3; 9 bases match TRBD2. With 1 base clipped from V and 4 bases from J, the junction kept 7 bases outside the gene matches. This CDR3 has 16 amino acids. Germline-derived CDR1 and CDR2 are SGHRS and YFSETQ.

As DNA, the CDR3 is TGCGCCAGCAGCCCCCAAGGTAGCGGGAGGGAAGCGTACGAGCAGTACTTC. Translating gives CASSPQGSGREAYEQYF. V gene TRBV4-1 combines with J gene TRBJ2-7, with 11 bases identical to TRBD2. This CDR3 region has 17 residues. From germline, CDR1 is MGHRA and CDR2 YSYEKL. J lost 4 bases, V lost 4 bases, and 12 bases had no gene match.

The chain employs TRBV30 and TRBJ2-2; D is possibly TRBD2 (6 bases). Germline V lookup: CDR1 GTSNPN, CDR2 SVGIG (reference sequence). Trimming removed 2 bases from V and 1 base from J, with 8 bases in between. This CDR3 spans 14 amino acids. The DNA of the CDR3 is TGTGCCTGGAGTCCAGCGGGGAACACCGGGGAGCTGTTTTTT. The encoded protein is CAWSPAGNTGELFF.

The chain joins TRBV18 to TRBJ2-7; TRBD1 agrees at 7 bases. The V gene end was trimmed by 7 bases and the J gene end by 2 bases; junction bases not matched to a gene: 11. Germline CDR1 is KGHSH and CDR2 is LQKENI. The CDR3 covers 15 residues. DNA of the CDR3: TGTGCCAGCTACGCTCCCGAGACAGGGACCTACGAGCAGTACTTC. Residues: CASYAPETGTYEQYF.

V gene TRBV29-1 combines with J gene TRBJ1-4; maybe TRBD1 (5 bases). This CDR3 has 13 amino acids. V was clipped by 6 bases and J by 4 bases, with 12 bases between them. Germline CDR1 SQVTM, CDR2 ANQGSEA. The CDR3 coding sequence is TGCAGCGTCGCCGGGGGGAATAATGAAAAACTGTTTTTT. Encoded protein: CSVAGGNNEKLFF.

The chain uses TRBV4-3 and TRBJ2-6; D ambiguous. CDR3 length: 16 amino acids. Germline loops: CDR1 LGHNA, CDR2 YSLEER. The ends were cut back, 0 bases at V and 0 bases at J, with 6 bases in the middle. As DNA, the CDR3 is TGCGCCAGCAGCCAAGAGGAGAACTCTGGGGCCAACGTCCTGACTTTC. Its translation is CASSQEENSGANVLTF.

This clone was found once. V is TRBV7-2 and J is TRBJ2-7; possibly TRBD2 for D (6 bases). The germline gives CDR1 SGHTA, CDR2 FQGNSA. The germline V and J ends were trimmed by 4 bases and 2 bases, with 15 bases remaining between them. CDR3 length: 15 amino acids. CDR3 region: CASSSRTTLTYEQYF. The CDR3 DNA sequence: TGTGCCAGCAGCTCCCGGACTACTCTCACCTACGAGCAGTACTTC.

The chain has TRBV4-3 and TRBJ1-1; D uncertain. Germline V gene lookup returns CDR1 LGHNA and CDR2 YSLEER. This CDR3 is built from 15 residues. V was trimmed by 3 bases and J by 0 bases, leaving 11 bases between them. In nucleotides, the CDR3 is TGCGCCAGCAGCCACACCACAGCAATGAACACTGAAGCTTTCTTT. Protein product: CASSHTTAMNTEAFF.